The present entry profiles one T cell receptor (beta chain) with its context. Its antigen is not identified. TCRdb reprocessed the reads via MiXCR and lists one record per CDR3 protein. Here the sample spans roughly 500,000 distinct CDR3 sequences, under 55% being singletons. The data belong to a study of T cell repertoires in cytomegalovirus infection. Study background: The authors used CMV epitopes that were HLA-C-restricted (recently identified) and HLA-B-restricted (well studied). Matching HLA type and CMV infection were both indicated by public TCR beta signatures.

Study results and caveats: HLA-C-restricted CMV clonotypes gave the most frequent clonotype in two of eight donors. Cumulated frequencies of public TCR beta families served to identify carriers of CMV plus the relevant HLA.

The germline V gene encodes CDR1 LNHDA and CDR2 SQIVND (reference sequence). The V end lost 7 bases, the J end lost 3 bases, and 13 bases lay between the germline ends. The CDR3 totals 14 residues. This specimen consisted of cultured PBMCs, obtained from culture after CMV antigen stimulation. The chain uses TRBV19 and TRBJ1-5; D call uncertain. This sequence was found in a human donor in good health (CMV status not recorded). Some clones in this sample may be carry-over from other donors' samples. In nucleotides, the CDR3 is TGTGCCAGTACGTCCCGACGGGACAATCAGCCCCAGCATTTT. As protein: CASTSRRDNQPQHF. The complete variable domain, with remaining parts taken from reference TRBV19 and TRBJ1-5, reads DGGITQSPKYLFRKEGQNVTLSCEQNLNHDAMYWYRQDPGQGLRLIYYSQIVNDFQKGDIAEGYSVSREKKESFPLTVTSAQKNPTAFYLCASTSRRDNQPQHFGDGTRLSIL.